This note documents a single TCR beta chain sequence. This specimen belongs to a study of blood T cell repertoires in COVID-19. Study context: Samples representing acute and convalescent COVID-19 were sourced from the United States, Italy and Spain. T cells, B-cell-depleted T cells, or PBMCs provided the cDNA or gDNA that served as material.

Original processing methods: Scientists estimated how many nucleated cells there were by amplifying reference gene primers. Measured with immunoSEQ multiplex PCR; TCRdb has only the in-frame clones, and not every one. V, J and clone size were drawn from that table, and D and trimming were deduced from the DNA. The sample lists 200,000 to 300,000 clones; about 86% were seen once. This CDR3 is 15 amino acids long. Germline-derived CDR1 and CDR2 are SGHRS and YFSETQ. The germline V and J ends were trimmed by 0 bases and 0 bases, with 9 bases remaining between them. The chain has TRBV5-1 and TRBJ1-1; D unclear. This receptor was taken from a woman of 80 years or more with acute or convalescent COVID-19. The sequenced sample consisted of peripheral blood. In DNA, the CDR3 is TGCGCCAGCAGCTTGGGTATGGGCATGAACACTGAAGCTTTCTTT. It translates to CASSLGMGMNTEAFF.